The source of this TCR beta chain is a study of cytomegalovirus exposure and HLA in healthy donors. Looking at the study overall: The 120 validation repertoires, a later analysis reported, used the same platform as the roughly 730 repertoires from the first cohort.

Study observations and caveats: There were approximately 150 TCR beta chains listed as cytomegalovirus-associated.

Germline V gives CDR1 SGHNT, CDR2 YYREEE (reference sequence). Trimming removed 0 bases from V and 3 bases from J; junction bases left unmatched: 0. The CDR3 runs to 15 residues. TCRdb's copy holds only in-frame clones and misses some; the assay was immunoSEQ multiplex PCR. The sample has roughly 250,000 clones; about 86% are singletons. Comments on this clone: What it binds is unknown.

The rearrangement uses TRBV5-4 and TRBJ2-6; 7 positions agree with TRBD1. Input material: PBMCs. The TCR comes from a woman younger than 45 in good health and CMV-seropositive. The CDR3 DNA follows: TGTGCCAGCAGCTTGGGGACAGGTGGGGCCAACGTCCTGACTTTC. Translated: CASSLGTGGANVLTF. The whole variable domain, remainder taken from reference TRBV5-4 and TRBJ2-6, is ETGVTQSPTHLIKTRGQQVTLRCSSQSGHNTVSWYQQALGQGPQFIFQYYREEENGRGNFPPRFSGLQFPNYSSELNVNALELDDSALYLCASSLGTGGANVLTFGAGSRLTVL.